This T cell receptor (beta chain) was recorded in a study of T cell changes during pregnancy in multiple sclerosis. TCRdb keeps only in-frame clones here, not all; method: immunoSEQ multiplex PCR. In the table there are 54,000 or so clones, 85% to 95% of which are singletons. The CDR3 is made up of 17 amino acids. J gave up 3 bases and V 5 bases, and 8 bases lay outside the gene matches. Germline V CDR1 and CDR2: SGHNT, YYREEE (reference sequence). This chain connects TRBV5-4 to TRBJ2-2, with 12 bases lining up with TRBD2. The sample consisted of CD4+ T cells from peripheral blood mononuclear cells, taken before pregnancy. The receptor was derived from a female donor with multiple sclerosis, enrolled in a pregnancy study. CDR3 loop: CASRPGLAGSHTGELFF. Here the CDR3 DNA reads TGTGCCAGCAGACCAGGACTAGCGGGATCTCACACCGGGGAGCTGTTTTTT.